This T cell receptor (beta chain) was sequenced in a study of CD8+ T cells in alopecia areata. Whole-study context: Patients in the study were on tofacitinib for 6 to 18 months, then off it for 6 months.

Reverse transcribed after extraction, RNA yielded cDNA as the sequencing template. The assay was immunoSEQ multiplex PCR, and TCRdb's table has in-frame clones only and misses some. This table holds about 160,000 clones, about three fifths found once. On this clone itself: The antigen is undetermined.

Study-wide points: In blood and scalp, many expanded lesional clones persisted during tofacitinib.

Indicated treatment: oral pan-JAK inhibitor, 5-10 mg twice daily. V dropped 7 bases and J dropped 5 bases, with 17 bases sitting between them. This CDR3 spans 14 amino acids. Per the germline V gene, CDR1 is SQVTM and CDR2 is ANQGSEA. Specimen: CD4+ T cells sorted from blood, collected at week 4, from a patient treated with tofacitinib. The TCR sequence derives from a human donor with alopecia areata. The rearrangement uses TRBV29-1 and TRBJ2-2, with a tentative D call TRBD2 (6 bases). The CDR3 DNA reads TGCAGCGGATACGTCAGGGACTTGACCGGGGAGCTGTTTTTT. This codes for CSGYVRDLTGELFF.